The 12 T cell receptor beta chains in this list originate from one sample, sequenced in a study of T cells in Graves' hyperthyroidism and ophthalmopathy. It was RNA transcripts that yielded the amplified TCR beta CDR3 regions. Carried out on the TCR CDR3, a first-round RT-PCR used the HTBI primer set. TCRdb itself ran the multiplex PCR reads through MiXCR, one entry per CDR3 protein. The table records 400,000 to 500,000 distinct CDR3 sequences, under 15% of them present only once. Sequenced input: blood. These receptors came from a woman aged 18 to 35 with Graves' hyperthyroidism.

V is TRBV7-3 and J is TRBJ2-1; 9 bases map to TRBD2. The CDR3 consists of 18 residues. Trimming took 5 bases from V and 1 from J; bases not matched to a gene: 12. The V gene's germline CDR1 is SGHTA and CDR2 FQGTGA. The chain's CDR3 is CASSTDGAGGESYNEQFF. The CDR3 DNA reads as TGTGCCAGCAGCACCGACGGGGCGGGAGGGGAATCCTACAATGAGCAGTTCTTC.

CDR3 coding DNA: TGTGCCAGCAGCGGGGGGACAGGGGGAGAGACCCAGTACTTC. It translates to CASSGGTGGETQYF. V usage is TRBV9 and J usage is TRBJ2-5; TRBD1 matches 11 bases. V lost 3 bases, J lost 4 bases, and 2 bases stayed unmatched. Germline assignment: CDR1 SGDLS and CDR2 YYNGEE. The CDR3 spans 14 residues. Together with reference TRBV9 and TRBJ2-5, the CDR3 gives the full variable domain: DSGVTQTPKHLITATGQRVTLRCSPRSGDLSVYWYQQSLDQGLQFLIQYYNGEERAKGNILERFSAQQFPDLHSELNLSSLELGDSALYFCASSGGTGGETQYFGPGTRLLVL.

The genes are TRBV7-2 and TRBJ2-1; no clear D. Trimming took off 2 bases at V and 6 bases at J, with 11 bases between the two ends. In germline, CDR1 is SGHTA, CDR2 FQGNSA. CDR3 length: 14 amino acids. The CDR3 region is CASSLKGVPNEQFF. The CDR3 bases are TGTGCCAGCAGCTTAAAAGGAGTTCCCAATGAGCAGTTCTTC.

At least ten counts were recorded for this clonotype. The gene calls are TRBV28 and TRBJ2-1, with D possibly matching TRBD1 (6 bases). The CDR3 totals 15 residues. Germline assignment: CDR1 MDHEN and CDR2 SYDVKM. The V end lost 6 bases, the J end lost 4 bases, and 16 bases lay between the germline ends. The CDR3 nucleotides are TGTGCCAGCAGATCCCAGGGGCAGAAGTACAATGAGCAGTTCTTC. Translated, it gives CASRSQGQKYNEQFF.

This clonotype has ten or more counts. The CDR3 protein is CATSRGYEQYF. The CDR3 DNA sequence: TGTGCCACCAGCAGAGGGTACGAGCAGTACTTC. The chain employs TRBV15 and TRBJ2-7; D not resolved. The ends were cut back, 1 base at V and 4 bases at J, with 2 bases in the middle. Germline V gene data show CDR1 as LNHNV and CDR2 as YYDKDF (reference sequence). CDR3 length: 11 residues.

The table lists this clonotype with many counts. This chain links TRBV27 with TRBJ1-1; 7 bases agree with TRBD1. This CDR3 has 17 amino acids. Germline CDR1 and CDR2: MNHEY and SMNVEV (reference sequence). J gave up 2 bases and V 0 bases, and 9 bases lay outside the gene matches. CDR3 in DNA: TGTGCCAGCAGTTTATCGTACCCGGGACAGATAAACACTGAAGCTTTCTTT. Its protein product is CASSLSYPGQINTEAFF.

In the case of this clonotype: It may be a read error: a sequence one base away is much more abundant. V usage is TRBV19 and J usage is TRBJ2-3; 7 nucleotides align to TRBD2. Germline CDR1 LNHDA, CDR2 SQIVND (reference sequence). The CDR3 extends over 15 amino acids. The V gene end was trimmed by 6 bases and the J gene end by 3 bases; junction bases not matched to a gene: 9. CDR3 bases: TGTGCCAGTAGCTTCCCGGCGGGAGAGACAGATACGCAGTATTTT. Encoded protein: CASSFPAGETDTQYF.

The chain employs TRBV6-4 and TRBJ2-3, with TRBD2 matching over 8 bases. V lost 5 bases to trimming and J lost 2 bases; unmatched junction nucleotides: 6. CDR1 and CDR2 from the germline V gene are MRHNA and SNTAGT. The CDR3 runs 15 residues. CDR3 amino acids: CASSRAGDLTDTQYF. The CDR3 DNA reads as TGTGCCAGCAGTCGAGCGGGAGACCTCACAGATACGCAGTATTTT.

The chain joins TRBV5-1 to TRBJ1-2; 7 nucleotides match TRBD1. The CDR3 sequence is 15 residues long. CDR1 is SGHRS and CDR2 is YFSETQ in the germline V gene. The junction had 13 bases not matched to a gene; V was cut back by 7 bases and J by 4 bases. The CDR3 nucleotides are TGCGCCAGCGCTCCAAGAGGGGGCGATCGCTATGGCTACACCTTC. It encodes CASAPRGGDRYGYTF.

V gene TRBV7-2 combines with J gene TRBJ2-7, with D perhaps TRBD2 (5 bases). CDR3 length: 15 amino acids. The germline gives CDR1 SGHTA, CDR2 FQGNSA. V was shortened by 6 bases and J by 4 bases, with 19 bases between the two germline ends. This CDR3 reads CASSHLALTSYEQYF. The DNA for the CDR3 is TGTGCCAGCAGTCACCTAGCCTTAACCTCTTACGAGCAGTACTTC.

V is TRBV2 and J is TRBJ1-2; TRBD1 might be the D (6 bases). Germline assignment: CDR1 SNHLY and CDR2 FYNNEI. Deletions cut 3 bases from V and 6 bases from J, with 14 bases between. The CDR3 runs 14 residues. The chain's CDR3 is CASSEGGLRHGYTF. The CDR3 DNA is TGTGCCAGCAGTGAGGGGGGCCTCCGGCATGGCTACACCTTC.

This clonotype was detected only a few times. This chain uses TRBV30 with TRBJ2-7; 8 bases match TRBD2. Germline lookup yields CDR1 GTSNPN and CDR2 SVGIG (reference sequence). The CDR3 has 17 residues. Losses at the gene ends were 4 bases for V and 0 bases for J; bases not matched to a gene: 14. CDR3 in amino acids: CAWMLGDGGESSYEQYF. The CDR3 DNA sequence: TGTGCCTGGATGCTGGGGGACGGGGGGGAAAGCTCCTACGAGCAGTACTTC. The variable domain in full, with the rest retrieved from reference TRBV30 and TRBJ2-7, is SQTIHQWPATLVQPVGSPLSLECTVEGTSNPNLYWYRQAAGRGLQLLFYSVGIGQISSEVPQNLSASRPQDRQFILSSKKLLLSDSGFYLCAWMLGDGGESSYEQYFGPGTRLTVT.